This is a list of T cell receptor beta chains from one sample in a study of shared clonotypes between healthy human individuals. TCRdb's copy holds only in-frame clones and misses some; the assay was immunoSEQ multiplex PCR. The sample carries about 1 million clones, roughly 75% recorded once. The sample taken for sequencing was memory CD4+ T cells sorted from blood. Receptors were obtained from a man aged 18 to 29 in good health. The CDR3 runs from the conserved cysteine through the conserved F or W. Fields, in order: J gene, CDR3 length, D gene, clone size, V gene, CDR3 DNA, CDR3 protein. The D gene is left open where the match is weak. Some rows have no size entry. The others give once, few or many, or a class for an expanded clone.

J: TRBJ1-2; length: 13; D: -; size: few; V: TRBV19; DNA: TGTGCCAGTAGCATCCAGGGGAGAACTGGCTACACCTTC; CDR3: CASSIQGRTGYTF
J: TRBJ1-2; length: 14; D: -; size: -; V: TRBV11-2; DNA: TGTGCCAGCAGCTTAGATCCCCAGGCCTATGGCTACACCTTC; CDR3: CASSLDPQAYGYTF
J: TRBJ1-1; length: 15; D: -; size: -; V: TRBV6-5; DNA: TGTGCCAGCAGTTACAGGCGGGATATGAACACTGAAGCTTTCTTT; CDR3: CASSYRRDMNTEAFF
J: TRBJ1-4; length: 15; D: TRBD1; size: -; V: TRBV6-5; DNA: TGTGCCAGCGTTGGACAGGAGATAACTAATGAAAAACTGTTTTTT; CDR3: CASVGQEITNEKLFF
J: TRBJ1-1; length: 16; D: -; size: -; V: TRBV11-2; DNA: TGTGCCAGCAGCTTAGATCGTCCAGGGCTGGGCACTGAAGCTTTCTTT; CDR3: CASSLDRPGLGTEAFF
J: TRBJ1-1; length: 15; D: TRBD1; size: few; V: TRBV11-3; DNA: TGTGCCAGCAGCTTAGGGGGGACAGCGAACACTGAAGCTTTCTTT; CDR3: CASSLGGTANTEAFF
J: TRBJ1-5; length: 14; D: -; size: -; V: TRBV11-2; DNA: TGTGCCAGCAGCTTAGATCAGGGAGCTCAGCCCCAGCATTTT; CDR3: CASSLDQGAQPQHF
J: TRBJ2-7; length: 11; D: -; size: -; V: TRBV10-3; DNA: TGTGCCATCCAGGACAGCTACGAGCAGTACTTC; CDR3: CAIQDSYEQYF
J: TRBJ2-6; length: 19; D: TRBD1; size: once; V: TRBV7-9; DNA: TGTGCCACTCCTAAGGGGCCGGGACAGGGCAGCTCTGGGGCCAACGTCCTGACTTTC; CDR3: CATPKGPGQGSSGANVLTF
J: TRBJ2-7; length: 15; D: -; size: -; V: TRBV5-1; DNA: TGCGCCAGCAGCCCTGAGGCAGCCGAACCCTACGAGCAGTACTTC; CDR3: CASSPEAAEPYEQYF
J: TRBJ1-5; length: 15; D: -; size: -; V: TRBV1; DNA: TGCACCAGCAGCCCGACAGGGGCTCGACCTCAGCCCCAGCATTTT; CDR3: CTSSPTGARPQPQHF
J: TRBJ1-2; length: 12; D: -; size: -; V: TRBV5-1; DNA: TGCGCCAGCAGCTCATCAGACTATGGCTACACCTTC; CDR3: CASSSSDYGYTF
J: TRBJ2-7; length: 14; D: TRBD1; size: -; V: TRBV6-5; DNA: TGTGCCAGCAGCCGGGGACAGGGGGCAGGAGAGCAGTACTTC; CDR3: CASSRGQGAGEQYF
J: TRBJ1-2; length: 15; D: -; size: once; V: TRBV5-4; DNA: TGTGCCAGCACGATCCAAGGGGGGGCCCCTTATGGCTACACCTTC; CDR3: CASTIQGGAPYGYTF
J: TRBJ2-5; length: 15; D: -; size: -; V: TRBV7-9; DNA: TGTGCCAGCAGCTTAGGAATAGCTACTCAAGAGACCCAGTACTTC; CDR3: CASSLGIATQETQYF
J: TRBJ2-1; length: 15; D: TRBD2; size: -; V: TRBV18; DNA: TGTGCCAGCTCACCAAGGACTAGGGTGGGTGATGAGCAGTTCTTC; CDR3: CASSPRTRVGDEQFF
J: TRBJ2-1; length: 12; D: -; size: -; V: TRBV10-1; DNA: TGCGCCAGCTGGGGCCTAAACAATGAGCAGTTCTTC; CDR3: CASWGLNNEQFF
J: TRBJ2-1; length: 17; D: TRBD1; size: -; V: TRBV11-2; DNA: TGTGCCAGCAGTATTGGACAGGGGGGCCCCTCCTACAATGAGCAGTTCTTC; CDR3: CASSIGQGGPSYNEQFF
J: TRBJ2-1; length: 17; D: TRBD2; size: -; V: TRBV12-5; DNA: TGTGCTAGTGGTTCCCGGGTGGGGGCGGGAGGTTACAATGAGCAGTTCTTC; CDR3: CASGSRVGAGGYNEQFF
J: TRBJ2-3; length: 16; D: TRBD2; size: many; V: TRBV7-6; DNA: TGTGCCAGCAGCTTTCCCATCGGGACTACCACAGATACGCAGTATTTT; CDR3: CASSFPIGTTTDTQYF
J: TRBJ2-1; length: 15; D: -; size: few; V: TRBV6-5; DNA: TGTGCCAGCAGCCCTGACAGCCTCCTTTACAATGAGCAGTTCTTC; CDR3: CASSPDSLLYNEQFF
J: TRBJ2-7; length: 11; D: -; size: -; V: TRBV12-5; DNA: TGTGCTAGTGGTCGACCGGGTTTGCAGTACTTC; CDR3: CASGRPGLQYF
J: TRBJ2-3; length: 14; D: -; size: -; V: TRBV19; DNA: TGTGCCAGTAGTATAGGGTGGGGCACAGATACGCAGTATTTT; CDR3: CASSIGWGTDTQYF
J: TRBJ2-7; length: 15; D: -; size: -; V: TRBV5-1; DNA: TGCGCCAGCAGCTTGACAGGGAATCATCCCTACGAGCAGTACTTC; CDR3: CASSLTGNHPYEQYF
J: TRBJ2-6; length: 16; D: -; size: -; V: TRBV7-2; DNA: TGTGCCAGCAGCTCGAACGGGGTGGCTGGGGCCAACGTCCTGACTTTC; CDR3: CASSSNGVAGANVLTF
J: TRBJ2-5; length: 14; D: TRBD2; size: once; V: TRBV19; DNA: TGTGCCAGTAGTAGGGGACTAGCAGGCGAGACCCAGTACTTC; CDR3: CASSRGLAGETQYF